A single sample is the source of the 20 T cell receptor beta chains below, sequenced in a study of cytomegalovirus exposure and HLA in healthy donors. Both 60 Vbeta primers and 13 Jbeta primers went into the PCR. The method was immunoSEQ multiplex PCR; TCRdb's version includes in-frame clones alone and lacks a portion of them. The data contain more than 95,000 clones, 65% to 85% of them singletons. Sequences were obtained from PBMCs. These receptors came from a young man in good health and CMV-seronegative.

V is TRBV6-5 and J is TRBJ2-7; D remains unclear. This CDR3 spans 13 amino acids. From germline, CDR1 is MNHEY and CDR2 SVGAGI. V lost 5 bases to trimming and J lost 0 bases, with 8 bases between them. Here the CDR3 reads CASSSRSSYEQYF. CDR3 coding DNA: TGTGCCAGCAGTAGCAGGTCCTCCTACGAGCAGTACTTC.

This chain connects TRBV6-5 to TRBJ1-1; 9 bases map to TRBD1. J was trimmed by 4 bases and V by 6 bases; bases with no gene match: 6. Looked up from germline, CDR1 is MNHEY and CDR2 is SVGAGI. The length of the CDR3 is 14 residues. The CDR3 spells CASSPDRGVTEAFF. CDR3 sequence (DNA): TGTGCCAGCAGCCCAGACAGGGGGGTCACTGAAGCTTTCTTT.

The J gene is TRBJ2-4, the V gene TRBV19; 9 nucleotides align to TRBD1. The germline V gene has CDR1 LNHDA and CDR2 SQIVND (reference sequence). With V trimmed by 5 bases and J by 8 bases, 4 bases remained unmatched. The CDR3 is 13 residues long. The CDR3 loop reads CASSPWTGDIQYF. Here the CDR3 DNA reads TGTGCCAGTAGTCCTTGGACAGGGGACATTCAGTACTTC. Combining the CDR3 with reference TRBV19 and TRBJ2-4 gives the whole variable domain DGGITQSPKYLFRKEGQNVTLSCEQNLNHDAMYWYRQDPGQGLRLIYYSQIVNDFQKGDIAEGYSVSREKKESFPLTVTSAQKNPTAFYLCASSPWTGDIQYFGAGTRLSVL.

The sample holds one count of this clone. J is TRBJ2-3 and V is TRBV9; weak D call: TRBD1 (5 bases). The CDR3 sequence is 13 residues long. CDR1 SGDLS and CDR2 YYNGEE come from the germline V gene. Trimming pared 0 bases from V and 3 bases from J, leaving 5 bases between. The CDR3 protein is CASSVEGTDTQYF. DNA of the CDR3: TGTGCCAGCAGCGTAGAGGGGACAGATACGCAGTATTTT.

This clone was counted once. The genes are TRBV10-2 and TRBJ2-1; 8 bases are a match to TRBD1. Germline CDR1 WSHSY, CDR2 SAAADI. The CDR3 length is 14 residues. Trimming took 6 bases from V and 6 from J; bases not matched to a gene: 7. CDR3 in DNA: TGCGCCAGCAGCACCGGGACAGGCATCAATGAGCAGTTCTTC. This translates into CASSTGTGINEQFF.

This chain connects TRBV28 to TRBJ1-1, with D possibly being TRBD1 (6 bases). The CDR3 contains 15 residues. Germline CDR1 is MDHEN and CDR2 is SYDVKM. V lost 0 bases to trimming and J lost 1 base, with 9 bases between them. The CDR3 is CASSLWQGQNTEAFF. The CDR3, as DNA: TGTGCCAGCAGTTTATGGCAGGGGCAGAACACTGAAGCTTTCTTT.

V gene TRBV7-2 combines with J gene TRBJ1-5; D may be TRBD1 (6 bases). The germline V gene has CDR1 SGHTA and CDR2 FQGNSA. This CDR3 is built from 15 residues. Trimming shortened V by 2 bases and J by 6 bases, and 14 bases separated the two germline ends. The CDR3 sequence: CASSLHRVGSQPQHF. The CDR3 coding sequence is TGTGCCAGCAGCTTACACAGGGTAGGAAGTCAGCCCCAGCATTTT.

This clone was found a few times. The CDR3 DNA follows: TGTGCCAGCAGCCCCGCTTACCAACCGGGGGGTGAGCAGTTCTTC. As protein: CASSPAYQPGGEQFF. The gene calls are TRBV11-3 and TRBJ2-1; 7 nucleotides align to TRBD2. V shed 5 bases, J shed 9 bases, and the junction held 13 bases outside the gene matches. Per germline, CDR1 SGHNT and CDR2 YENEEA. This CDR3 region has 15 residues. The full variable domain, its missing parts supplied by reference TRBV11-3 and TRBJ2-1, is EAGVVQSPRYKIIEKKQPVAFWCNPISGHNTLYWYLQNLGQGPELLIRYENEEAVDDSQLPKDRFSAERLKGVDSTLKIQPAELGDSAVYLCASSPAYQPGGEQFFGPGTRLTVL.

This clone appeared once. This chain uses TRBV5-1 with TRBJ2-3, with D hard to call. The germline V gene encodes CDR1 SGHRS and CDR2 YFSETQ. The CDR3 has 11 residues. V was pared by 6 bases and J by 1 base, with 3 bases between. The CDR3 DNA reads TGCGCCAGCAAGCGCACAGATACGCAGTATTTT. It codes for CASKRTDTQYF.

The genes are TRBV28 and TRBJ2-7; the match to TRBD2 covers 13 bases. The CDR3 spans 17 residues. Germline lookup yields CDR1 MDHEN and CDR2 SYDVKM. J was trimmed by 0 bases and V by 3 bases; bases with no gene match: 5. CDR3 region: CASSLTGLAGSSYEQYF. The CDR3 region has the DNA TGTGCCAGCAGTTTGACGGGACTAGCGGGAAGCTCCTACGAGCAGTACTTC.

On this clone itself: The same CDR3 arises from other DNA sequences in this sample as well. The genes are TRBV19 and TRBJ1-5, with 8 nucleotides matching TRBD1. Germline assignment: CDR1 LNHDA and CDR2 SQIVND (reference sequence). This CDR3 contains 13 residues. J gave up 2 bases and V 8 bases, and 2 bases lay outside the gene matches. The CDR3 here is CASRGQGNQPQHF. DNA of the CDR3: TGTGCCAGTCGGGGACAGGGCAATCAGCCCCAGCATTTT.

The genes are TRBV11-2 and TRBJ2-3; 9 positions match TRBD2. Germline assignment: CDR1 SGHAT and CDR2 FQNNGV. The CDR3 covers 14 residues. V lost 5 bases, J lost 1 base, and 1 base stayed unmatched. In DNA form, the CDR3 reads TGTGCCAGCAGCCGGACTAGCGGCACAGATACGCAGTATTTT. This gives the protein CASSRTSGTDTQYF.

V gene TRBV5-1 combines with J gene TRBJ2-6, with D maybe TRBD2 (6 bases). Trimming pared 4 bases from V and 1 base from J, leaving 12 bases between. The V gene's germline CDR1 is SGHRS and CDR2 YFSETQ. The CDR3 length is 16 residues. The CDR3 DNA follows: TGCGCCAGCAGCCCCTTCCGGGGGTCTGGGGCCAACGTCCTGACTTTC. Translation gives CASSPFRGSGANVLTF.

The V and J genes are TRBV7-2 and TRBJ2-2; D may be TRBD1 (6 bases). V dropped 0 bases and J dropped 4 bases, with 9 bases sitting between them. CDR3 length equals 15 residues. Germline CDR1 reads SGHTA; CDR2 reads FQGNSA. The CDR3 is CASSLAGAGTGELFF. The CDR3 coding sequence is TGTGCCAGCAGCTTAGCGGGGGCTGGCACCGGGGAGCTGTTTTTT.

The CDR3 reads CSVEDLDSPRETEAFF. As DNA, the CDR3 is TGCAGCGTTGAAGATCTTGATTCCCCCAGGGAAACGGAAGCTTTCTTT. The genes are TRBV29-1 and TRBJ1-1, with TRBD1 as a possible D gene (5 bases). This CDR3 is 16 amino acids long. Trimming took 0 bases from V and 8 from J, leaving 22 bases between them. Germline values: CDR1 SQVTM, CDR2 ANQGSEA.

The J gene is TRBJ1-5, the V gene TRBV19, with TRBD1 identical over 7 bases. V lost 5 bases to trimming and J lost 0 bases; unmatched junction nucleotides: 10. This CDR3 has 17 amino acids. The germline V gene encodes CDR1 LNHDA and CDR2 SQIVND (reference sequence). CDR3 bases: TGTGCCAGTAGTGCTCGGACAGGCCTCTATAGCAATCAGCCCCAGCATTTT. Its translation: CASSARTGLYSNQPQHF.

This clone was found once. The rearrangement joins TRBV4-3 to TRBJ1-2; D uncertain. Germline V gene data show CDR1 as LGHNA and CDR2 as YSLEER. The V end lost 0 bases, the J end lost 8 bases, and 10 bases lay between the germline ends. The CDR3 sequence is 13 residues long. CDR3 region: CASSQDYLQGYTF. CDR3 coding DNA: TGCGCCAGCAGCCAAGATTACCTTCAGGGCTACACCTTC.

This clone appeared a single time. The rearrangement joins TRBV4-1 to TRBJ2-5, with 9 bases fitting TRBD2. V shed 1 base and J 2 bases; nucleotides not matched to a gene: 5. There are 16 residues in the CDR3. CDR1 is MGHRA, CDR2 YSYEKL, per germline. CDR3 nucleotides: TGCGCCAGCAGCCAAGCGCGCGGGAGGGGGCAAGAGACCCAGTACTTC. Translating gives CASSQARGRGQETQYF.

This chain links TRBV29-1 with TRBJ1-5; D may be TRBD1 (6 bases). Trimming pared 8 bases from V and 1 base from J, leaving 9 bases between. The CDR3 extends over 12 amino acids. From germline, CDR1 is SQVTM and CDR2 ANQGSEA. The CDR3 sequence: CSYRESNQPQHF. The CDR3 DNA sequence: TGCAGCTACAGGGAGAGCAATCAGCCCCAGCATTTT.

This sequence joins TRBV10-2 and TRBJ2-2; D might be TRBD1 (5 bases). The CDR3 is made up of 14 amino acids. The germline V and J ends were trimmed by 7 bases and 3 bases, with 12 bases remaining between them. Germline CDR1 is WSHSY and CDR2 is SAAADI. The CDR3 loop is CASKAGMDTGELFF. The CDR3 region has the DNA TGCGCCAGCAAAGCAGGGATGGACACCGGGGAGCTGTTTTTT.